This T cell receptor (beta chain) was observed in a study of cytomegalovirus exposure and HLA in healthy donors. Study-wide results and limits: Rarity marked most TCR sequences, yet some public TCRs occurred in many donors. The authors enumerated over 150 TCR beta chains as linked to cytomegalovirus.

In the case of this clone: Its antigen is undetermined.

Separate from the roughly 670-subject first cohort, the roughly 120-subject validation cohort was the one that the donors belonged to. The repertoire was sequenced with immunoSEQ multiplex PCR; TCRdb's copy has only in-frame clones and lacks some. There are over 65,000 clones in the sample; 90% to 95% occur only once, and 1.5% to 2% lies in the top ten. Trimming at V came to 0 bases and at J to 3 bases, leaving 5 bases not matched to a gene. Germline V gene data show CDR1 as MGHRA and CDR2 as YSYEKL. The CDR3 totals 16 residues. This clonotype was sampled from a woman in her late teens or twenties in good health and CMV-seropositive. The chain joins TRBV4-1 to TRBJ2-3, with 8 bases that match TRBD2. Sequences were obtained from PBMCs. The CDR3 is CASSQDQERETDTQYF. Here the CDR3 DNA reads TGCGCCAGCAGCCAAGATCAAGAGCGGGAGACAGATACGCAGTATTTT.